This T cell receptor (beta chain) stems from a study of shared clonotypes between healthy human individuals. General study points: When compared with the clonotypes that were shared by all four sorted-subset donors, the non-shared clonotypes turned out to have lower generation probabilities.

At a deep level, the assay was run. The assay was immunoSEQ multiplex PCR, and TCRdb's table has in-frame clones only and misses some. The data show around 620,000 clones, with approximately 96% seen just once and over 0.1% held by the top ten. Points on this clone: Its target is unknown. Other DNA sequences in this specimen translate into the identical CDR3.

In germline, CDR1 is LNHDA, CDR2 SQIVND (reference sequence). V dropped 3 bases and J dropped 1 base, with 6 bases sitting between them. The CDR3 loop spans 13 amino acids. CD45RO-negative, CCR7-selected cells formed the naive CD8 fraction, which excluded terminally differentiated effector memory CD45RA+ cells. Sequencing was performed on naive CD8+ T cells sorted from blood. The receptor's source is a woman between 25 and 40 years old in good health. This sequence joins TRBV19 and TRBJ1-1; D gene uncertain. The CDR3 DNA sequence: TGTGCCAGTAGTATTTCACCGAACACTGAAGCTTTCTTT. Amino acid sequence: CASSISPNTEAFF.